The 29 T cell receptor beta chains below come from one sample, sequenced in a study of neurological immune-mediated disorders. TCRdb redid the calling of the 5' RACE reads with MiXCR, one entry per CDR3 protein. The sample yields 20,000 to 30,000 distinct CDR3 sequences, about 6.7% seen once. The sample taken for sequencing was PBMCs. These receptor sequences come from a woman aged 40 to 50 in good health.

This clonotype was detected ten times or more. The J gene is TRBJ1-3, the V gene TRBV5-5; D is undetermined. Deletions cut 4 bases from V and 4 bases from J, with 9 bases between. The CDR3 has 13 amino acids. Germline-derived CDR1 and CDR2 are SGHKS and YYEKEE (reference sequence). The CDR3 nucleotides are TGTGCCAGCAGCGTCGGTACAGGAAACACCATATATTTT. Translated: CASSVGTGNTIYF. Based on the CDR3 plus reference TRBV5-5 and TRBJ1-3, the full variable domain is DAGVTQSPTHLIKTRGQQVTLRCSPISGHKSVSWYQQVLGQGPQFIFQYYEKEERGRGNFPDRFSARQFPNYSSELNVNALLLGDSALYLCASSVGTGNTIYFGEGSWLTVV.

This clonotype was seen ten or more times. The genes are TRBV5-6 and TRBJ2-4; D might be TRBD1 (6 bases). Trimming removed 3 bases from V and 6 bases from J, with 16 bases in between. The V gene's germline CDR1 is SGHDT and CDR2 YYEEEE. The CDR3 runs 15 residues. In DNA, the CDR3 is TGTGCCAGCAGCTCACAGGGTATCGGAAGAAACATTCAGTACTTC. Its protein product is CASSSQGIGRNIQYF.

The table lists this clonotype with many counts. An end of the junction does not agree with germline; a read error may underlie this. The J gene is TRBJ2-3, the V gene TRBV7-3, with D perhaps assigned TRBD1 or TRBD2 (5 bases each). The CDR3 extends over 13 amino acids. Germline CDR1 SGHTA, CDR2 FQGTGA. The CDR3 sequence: CASSLLVGTDTDF. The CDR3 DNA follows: TGTGCCAGCAGCTTGCTCGTCGGGACCGATACGGATTTT.

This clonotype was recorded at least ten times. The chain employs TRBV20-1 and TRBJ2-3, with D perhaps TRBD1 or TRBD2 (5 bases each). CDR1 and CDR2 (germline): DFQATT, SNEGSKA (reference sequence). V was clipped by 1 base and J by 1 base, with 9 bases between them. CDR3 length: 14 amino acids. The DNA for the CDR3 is TGCAGTGCTAGAGGTGGGACCCGCACAGATACGCAGTATTTT. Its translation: CSARGGTRTDTQYF.

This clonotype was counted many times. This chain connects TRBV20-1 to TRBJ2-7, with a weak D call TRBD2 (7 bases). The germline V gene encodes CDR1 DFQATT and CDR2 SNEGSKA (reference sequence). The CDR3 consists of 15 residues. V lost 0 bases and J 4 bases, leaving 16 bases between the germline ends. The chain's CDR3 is CSAREGGRLGYEQYF. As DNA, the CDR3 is TGCAGTGCTAGAGAGGGGGGGCGTTTGGGGTACGAGCAGTACTTC.

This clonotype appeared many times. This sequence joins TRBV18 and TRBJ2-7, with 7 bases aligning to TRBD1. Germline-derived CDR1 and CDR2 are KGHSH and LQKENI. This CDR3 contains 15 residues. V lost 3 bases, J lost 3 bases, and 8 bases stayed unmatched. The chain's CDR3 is CASSPRDRAGYEQYF. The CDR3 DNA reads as TGTGCCAGCTCACCGAGAGACAGGGCGGGCTACGAGCAGTACTTC.

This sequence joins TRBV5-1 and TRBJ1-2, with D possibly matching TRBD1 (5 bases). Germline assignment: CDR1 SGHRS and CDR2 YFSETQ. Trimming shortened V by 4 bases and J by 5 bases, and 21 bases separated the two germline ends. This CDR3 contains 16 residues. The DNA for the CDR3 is TGCGCCAGCAGCGTCGGGACCGACGCCCGGGGGTATGGCTACACCTTC. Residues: CASSVGTDARGYGYTF. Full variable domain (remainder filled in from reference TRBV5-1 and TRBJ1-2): KAGVTQTPRYLIKTRGQQVTLSCSPISGHRSVSWYQQTPGQGLQFLFEYFSETQRNKGNFPGRFSGRQFSNSRSEMNVSTLELGDSALYLCASSVGTDARGYGYTFGSGTRLTVV.

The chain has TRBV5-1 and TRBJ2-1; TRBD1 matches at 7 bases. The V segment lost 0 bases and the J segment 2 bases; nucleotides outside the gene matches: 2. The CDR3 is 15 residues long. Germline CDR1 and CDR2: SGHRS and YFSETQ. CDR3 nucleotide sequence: TGCGCCAGCAGCTTGGAACAGGGGACCTACAATGAGCAGTTCTTC. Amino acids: CASSLEQGTYNEQFF.

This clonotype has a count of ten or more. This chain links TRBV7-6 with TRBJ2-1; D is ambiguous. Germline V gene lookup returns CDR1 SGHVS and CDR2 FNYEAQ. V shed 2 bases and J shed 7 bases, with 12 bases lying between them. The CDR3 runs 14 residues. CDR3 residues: CASSLSSGSNEQFF. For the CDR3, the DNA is TGTGCCAGCAGCTTATCGTCGGGTTCTAATGAGCAGTTCTTC.

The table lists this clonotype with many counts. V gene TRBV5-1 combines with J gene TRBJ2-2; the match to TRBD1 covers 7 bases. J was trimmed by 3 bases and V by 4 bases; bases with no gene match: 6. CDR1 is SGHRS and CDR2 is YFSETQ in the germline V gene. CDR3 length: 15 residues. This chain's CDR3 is CASSNRGQDTGELFF. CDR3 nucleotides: TGCGCCAGCAGCAACAGGGGTCAAGACACCGGGGAGCTGTTTTTT. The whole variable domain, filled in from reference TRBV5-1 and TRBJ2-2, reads KAGVTQTPRYLIKTRGQQVTLSCSPISGHRSVSWYQQTPGQGLQFLFEYFSETQRNKGNFPGRFSGRQFSNSRSEMNVSTLELGDSALYLCASSNRGQDTGELFFGEGSRLTVL.

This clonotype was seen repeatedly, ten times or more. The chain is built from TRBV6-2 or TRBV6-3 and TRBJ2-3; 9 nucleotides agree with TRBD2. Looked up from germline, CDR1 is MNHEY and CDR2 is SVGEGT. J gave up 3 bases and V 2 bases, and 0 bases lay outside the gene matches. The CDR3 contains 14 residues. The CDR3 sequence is CASSYAGGTDTQYF. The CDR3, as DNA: TGTGCCAGCAGTTACGCGGGAGGGACAGATACGCAGTATTTT.

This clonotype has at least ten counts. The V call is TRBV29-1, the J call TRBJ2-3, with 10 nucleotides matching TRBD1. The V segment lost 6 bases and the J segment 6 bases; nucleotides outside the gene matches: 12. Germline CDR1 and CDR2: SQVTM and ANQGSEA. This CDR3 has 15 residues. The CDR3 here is CSVETGTGAPDTQYF. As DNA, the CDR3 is TGCAGCGTGGAAACCGGGACAGGGGCTCCCGATACGCAGTATTTT.

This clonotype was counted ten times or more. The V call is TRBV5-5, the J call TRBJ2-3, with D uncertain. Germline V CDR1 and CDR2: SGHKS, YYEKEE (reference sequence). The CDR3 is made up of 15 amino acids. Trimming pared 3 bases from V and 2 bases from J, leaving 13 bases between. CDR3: CASSSPTTVTDTQYF. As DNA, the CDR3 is TGTGCCAGCAGCTCCCCTACAACCGTCACAGATACGCAGTATTTT.

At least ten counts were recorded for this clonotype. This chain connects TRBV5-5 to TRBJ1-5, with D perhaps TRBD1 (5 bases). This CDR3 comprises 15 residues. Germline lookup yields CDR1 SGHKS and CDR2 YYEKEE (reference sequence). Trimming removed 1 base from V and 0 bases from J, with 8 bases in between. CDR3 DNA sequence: TGTGCCAGCAGCTTGACAGGATATAGCAATCAGCCCCAGCATTTT. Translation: CASSLTGYSNQPQHF.

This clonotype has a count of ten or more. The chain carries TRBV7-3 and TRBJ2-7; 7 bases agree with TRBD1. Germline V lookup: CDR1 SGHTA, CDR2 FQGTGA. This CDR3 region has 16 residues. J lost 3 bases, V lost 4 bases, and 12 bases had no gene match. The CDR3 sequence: CASSYHGRQGVYEQYF. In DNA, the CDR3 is TGTGCCAGCAGCTATCATGGGCGGCAGGGGGTCTACGAGCAGTACTTC. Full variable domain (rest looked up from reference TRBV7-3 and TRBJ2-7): GAGVSQTPSNKVTEKGKYVELRCDPISGHTALYWYRQSLGQGPEFLIYFQGTGAADDSGLPNDRFFAVRPEGSVSTLKIQRTERGDSAVYLCASSYHGRQGVYEQYFGPGTRLTVT.

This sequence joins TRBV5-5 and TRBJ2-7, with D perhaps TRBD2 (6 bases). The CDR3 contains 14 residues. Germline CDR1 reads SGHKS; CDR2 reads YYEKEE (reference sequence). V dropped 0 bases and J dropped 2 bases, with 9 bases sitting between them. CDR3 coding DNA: TGTGCCAGCAGCTTGGGGAGGGCGACCTACGAGCAGTACTTC. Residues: CASSLGRATYEQYF.

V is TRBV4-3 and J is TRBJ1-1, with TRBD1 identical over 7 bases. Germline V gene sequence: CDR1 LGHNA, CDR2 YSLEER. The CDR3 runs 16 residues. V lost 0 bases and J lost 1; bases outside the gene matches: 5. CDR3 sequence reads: CASSQEGGYTNTEAFF. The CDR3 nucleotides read TGCGCCAGCAGCCAAGAAGGGGGCTACACGAACACTGAAGCTTTCTTT.

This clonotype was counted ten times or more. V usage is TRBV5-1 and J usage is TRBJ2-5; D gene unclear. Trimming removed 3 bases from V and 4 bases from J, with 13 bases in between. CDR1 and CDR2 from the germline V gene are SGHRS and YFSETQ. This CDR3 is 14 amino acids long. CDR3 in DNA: TGCGCCAGCAGCTCGAACGAATCGGGAGAGACCCAGTACTTC. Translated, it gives CASSSNESGETQYF. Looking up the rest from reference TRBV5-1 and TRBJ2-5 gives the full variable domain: KAGVTQTPRYLIKTRGQQVTLSCSPISGHRSVSWYQQTPGQGLQFLFEYFSETQRNKGNFPGRFSGRQFSNSRSEMNVSTLELGDSALYLCASSSNESGETQYFGPGTRLLVL.

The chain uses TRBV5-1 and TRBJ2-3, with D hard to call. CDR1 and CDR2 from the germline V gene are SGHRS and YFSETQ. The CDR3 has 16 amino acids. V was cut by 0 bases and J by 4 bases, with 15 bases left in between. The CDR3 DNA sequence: TGCGCCAGCAGCTTGGCGTTCGGCGGACGAGCAGATACGCAGTATTTT. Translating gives CASSLAFGGRADTQYF. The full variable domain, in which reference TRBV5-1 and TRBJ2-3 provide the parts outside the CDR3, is KAGVTQTPRYLIKTRGQQVTLSCSPISGHRSVSWYQQTPGQGLQFLFEYFSETQRNKGNFPGRFSGRQFSNSRSEMNVSTLELGDSALYLCASSLAFGGRADTQYFGPGTRLTVL.

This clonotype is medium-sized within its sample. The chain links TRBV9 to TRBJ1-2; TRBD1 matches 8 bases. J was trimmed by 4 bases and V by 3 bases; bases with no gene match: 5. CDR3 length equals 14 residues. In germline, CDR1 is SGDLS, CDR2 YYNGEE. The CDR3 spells CASSAGQAPYGYTF. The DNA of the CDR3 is TGTGCCAGCAGCGCGGGACAGGCCCCCTATGGCTACACCTTC.

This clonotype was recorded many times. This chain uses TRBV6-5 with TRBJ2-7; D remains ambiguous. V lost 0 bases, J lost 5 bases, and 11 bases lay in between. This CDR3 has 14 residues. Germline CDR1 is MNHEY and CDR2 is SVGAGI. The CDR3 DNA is TGTGCCAGCAGTTACTCAGCCAATGCTCACGAGCAGTACTTC. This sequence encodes CASSYSANAHEQYF.

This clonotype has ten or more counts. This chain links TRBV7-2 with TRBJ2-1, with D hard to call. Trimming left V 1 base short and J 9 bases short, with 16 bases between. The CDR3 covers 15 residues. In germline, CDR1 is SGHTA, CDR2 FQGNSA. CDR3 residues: CASSLDGGNGREQFF. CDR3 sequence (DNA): TGTGCCAGCAGCTTAGATGGCGGAAACGGGCGTGAGCAGTTCTTC.

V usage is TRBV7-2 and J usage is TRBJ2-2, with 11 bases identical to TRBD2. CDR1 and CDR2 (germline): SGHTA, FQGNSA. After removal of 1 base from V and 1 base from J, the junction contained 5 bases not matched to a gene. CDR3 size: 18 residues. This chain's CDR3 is CASSLGLAGGVNTGELFF. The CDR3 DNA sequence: TGTGCCAGCAGCTTAGGGCTAGCGGGAGGAGTGAACACCGGGGAGCTGTTTTTT.

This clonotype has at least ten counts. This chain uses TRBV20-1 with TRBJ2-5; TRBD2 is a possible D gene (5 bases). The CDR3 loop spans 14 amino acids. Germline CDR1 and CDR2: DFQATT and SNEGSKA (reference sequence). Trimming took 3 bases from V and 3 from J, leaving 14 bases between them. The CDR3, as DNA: TGCAGTGCTAGCGAACTAGGTGAAGAAGAGACCCAGTACTTC. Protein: CSASELGEEETQYF.

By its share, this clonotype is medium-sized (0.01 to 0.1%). This CDR3 is CASSYSRTGGGYGYTF. CDR3 DNA sequence: TGTGCCAGCAGTTACTCGAGGACAGGGGGGGGCTATGGCTACACCTTC. This rearrangement joins TRBV6-5 to TRBJ1-2; 10 bases are a match to TRBD1. J was trimmed by 4 bases and V by 0 bases; bases with no gene match: 5. The germline CDR1 and CDR2 sequences are MNHEY and SVGAGI. The CDR3 totals 16 residues.

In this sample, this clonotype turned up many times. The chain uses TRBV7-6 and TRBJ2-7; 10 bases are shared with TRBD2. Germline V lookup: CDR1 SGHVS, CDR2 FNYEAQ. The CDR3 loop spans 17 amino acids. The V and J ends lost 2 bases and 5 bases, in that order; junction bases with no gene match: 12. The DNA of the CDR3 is TGTGCCAGCAGCTTAAGGATCTTAGGGACTAGCGATAACGAGCAGTACTTC. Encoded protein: CASSLRILGTSDNEQYF.

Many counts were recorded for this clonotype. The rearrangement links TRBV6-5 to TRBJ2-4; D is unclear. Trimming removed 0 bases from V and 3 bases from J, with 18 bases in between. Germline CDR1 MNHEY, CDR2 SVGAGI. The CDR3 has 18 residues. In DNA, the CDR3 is TGTGCCAGCAGTTACTCGACCCCACAGTCGGGTGGCAAAAACATTCAGTACTTC. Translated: CASSYSTPQSGGKNIQYF.

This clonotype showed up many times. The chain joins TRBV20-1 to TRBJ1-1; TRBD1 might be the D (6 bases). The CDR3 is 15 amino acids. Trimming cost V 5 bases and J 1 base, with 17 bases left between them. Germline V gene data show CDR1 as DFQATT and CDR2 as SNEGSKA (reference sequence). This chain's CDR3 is CSAGKAARGNTEAFF. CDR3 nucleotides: TGCAGTGCTGGGAAGGCGGCCAGGGGGAACACTGAAGCTTTCTTT.

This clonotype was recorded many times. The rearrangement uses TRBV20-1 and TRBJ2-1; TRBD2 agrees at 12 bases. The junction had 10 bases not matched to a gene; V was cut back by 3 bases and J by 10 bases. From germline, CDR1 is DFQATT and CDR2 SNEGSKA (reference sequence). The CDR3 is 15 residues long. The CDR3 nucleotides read TGCAGTGCTAGTCGCCTAGCGGGAGGGCCGGGGGAGCAGTTCTTC. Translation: CSASRLAGGPGEQFF.